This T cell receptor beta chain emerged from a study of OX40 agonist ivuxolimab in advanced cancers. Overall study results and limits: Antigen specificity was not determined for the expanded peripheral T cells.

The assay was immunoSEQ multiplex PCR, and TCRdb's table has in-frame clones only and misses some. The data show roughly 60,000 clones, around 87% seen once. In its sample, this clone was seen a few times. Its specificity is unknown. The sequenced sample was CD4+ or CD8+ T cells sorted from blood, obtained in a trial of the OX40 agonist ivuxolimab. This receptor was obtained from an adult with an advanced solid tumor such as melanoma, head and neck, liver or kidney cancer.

The CDR3 sequence is CASSSPSRNGISNQPQHF. The CDR3 nucleotides are TGTGCCAGCAGCTCCCCATCCAGGAACGGGATTAGCAATCAGCCCCAGCATTTT. The chain uses TRBV7-7 and TRBJ1-5; D remains unclear. The V and J ends lost 4 bases and 0 bases respectively, with 19 bases between them. CDR1 is SSHAT, CDR2 FNYEAQ, per germline (reference sequence). This CDR3 is 18 amino acids long.